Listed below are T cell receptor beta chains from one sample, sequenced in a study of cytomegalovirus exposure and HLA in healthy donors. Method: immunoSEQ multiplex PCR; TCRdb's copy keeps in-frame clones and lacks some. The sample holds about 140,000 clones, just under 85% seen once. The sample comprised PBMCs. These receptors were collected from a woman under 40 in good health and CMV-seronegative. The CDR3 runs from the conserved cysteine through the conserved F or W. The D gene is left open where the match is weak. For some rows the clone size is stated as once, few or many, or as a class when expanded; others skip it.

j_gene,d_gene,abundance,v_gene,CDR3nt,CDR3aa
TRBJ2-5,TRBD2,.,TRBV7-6,TGTGCCAGCAGCTTACTCGGGGGGGCCCTTATAGAGACCCAGTACTTC,CASSLLGGALIETQYF
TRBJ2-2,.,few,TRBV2,TGTGCCAGCAGTGGCCGGCGGCTAGCAATGGGCGGGGAGCTGTTTTTT,CASSGRRLAMGGELFF
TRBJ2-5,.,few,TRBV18,TGTGCCAGCTCACTCTTAGGGGGGACCCAGTACTTC,CASSLLGGTQYF
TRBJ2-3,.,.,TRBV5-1,TGCGCCAGCAGCTTCTTCCCCTCCGGCACAGATACGCAGTATTTT,CASSFFPSGTDTQYF
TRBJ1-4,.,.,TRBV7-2,TGTGCCAGCAGCTTAGGGAGTTCCGGAAATGAAAAACTGTTTTTT,CASSLGSSGNEKLFF
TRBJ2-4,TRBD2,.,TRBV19,TGTGCCAGTAGTATTACAACTAGCGGGGGAGAACTAGCCAAAAACATTCAGTACTTC,CASSITTSGGELAKNIQYF
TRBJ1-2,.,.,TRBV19,TGTGCCAGTAGTATACTCGGGAGCCCGGGAGGCTACACCTTC,CASSILGSPGGYTF
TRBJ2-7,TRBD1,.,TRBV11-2,TGTGCCAGCAGCTTGGCGGACAGGGGATACGAGCAGTACTTC,CASSLADRGYEQYF
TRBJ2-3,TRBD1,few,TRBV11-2,TGTGCCAGCAGCTTAGGTAGGGGGCGTTCTAGCACAGATACGCAGTATTTT,CASSLGRGRSSTDTQYF
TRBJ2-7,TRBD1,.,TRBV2,TGTGCCAGCCGAGCAGGGACAGGGTCCTACGAGCAGTACTTC,CASRAGTGSYEQYF
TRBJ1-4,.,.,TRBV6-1,TGTGCCAGCAGTGAAGCCTTGGGGGCGCGGTATGGTGAAAAACTGTTTTTT,CASSEALGARYGEKLFF
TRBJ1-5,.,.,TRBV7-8,TGTGCCAGCAGCTTTTCCGACACCAGCAATCAGCCCCAGCATTTT,CASSFSDTSNQPQHF
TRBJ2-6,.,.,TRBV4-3,TGCGCCAGCAGCCAAGATCTCGGGGGTGTGGGGGCCAACGTCCTGACTTTC,CASSQDLGGVGANVLTF
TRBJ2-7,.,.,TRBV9,TGTGCCAGCAGCCCACGGAGGGCAGGGGGCTACGAGCAGTACTTC,CASSPRRAGGYEQYF
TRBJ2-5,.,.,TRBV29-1,TGCAGCGTTGACAGGGTAATTCTTCAGCAAGAGACCCAGTACTTC,CSVDRVILQQETQYF
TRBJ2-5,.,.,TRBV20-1,TGCAGTGCTAGACAGCAAGAGACCCAGTACTTC,CSARQQETQYF
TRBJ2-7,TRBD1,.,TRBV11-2,TGTGCCAGCAGCTTCAACCAGGGGGCTTACGAGCAGTACTTC,CASSFNQGAYEQYF
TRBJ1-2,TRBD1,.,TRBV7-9,TGTGCCAGCAGCGTGGGACAGGAGATTAAAGCTAACTATGGCTACACCTTC,CASSVGQEIKANYGYTF
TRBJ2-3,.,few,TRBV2,TGTGCCAGCAGTCGACTTAGCGGTGGCACAGATACGCAGTATTTT,CASSRLSGGTDTQYF
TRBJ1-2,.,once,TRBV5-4,TGTGCCAGCAGCTTGTCGCAAGGAGGCCCAAGAATACCCTATGGCTACACCTTC,CASSLSQGGPRIPYGYTF
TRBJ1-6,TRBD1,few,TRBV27,TGTGCCAGCAGTTTCAAGGGACAGGGATATTCACCCCTCCACTTT,CASSFKGQGYSPLHF
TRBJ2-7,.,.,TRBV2,TGTGCCAGCAGTGACCCCACAGAGCCCCCCTACGAGCAGTACTTC,CASSDPTEPPYEQYF
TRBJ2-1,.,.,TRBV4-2,TGTGCCAGCAGCCAAATGACCCGGGGGGAGCAGTTCTTC,CASSQMTRGEQFF
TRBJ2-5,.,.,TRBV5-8,TGTGCCAGCAGCTTTGGGGGGAAAGAGACCCAGTACTTC,CASSFGGKETQYF
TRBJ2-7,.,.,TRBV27,TGTGCCAGCGCGGGATACAGGAGAAGTACCTACGAGCAGTACTTC,CASAGYRRSTYEQYF
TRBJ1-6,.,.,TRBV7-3,TGTGCCAGCAGCTTTCAGAGCCTAGTCTATTCACCCCTCCACTTT,CASSFQSLVYSPLHF
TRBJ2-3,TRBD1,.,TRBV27,TGTGCCAGCACAGGTTTGGGACAGGGGGCCGCAGATACGCAGTATTTT,CASTGLGQGAADTQYF
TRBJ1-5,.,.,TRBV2,TGTGCCAGCAGTGAGGGACACGGAGATCAGCCCCAGCATTTT,CASSEGHGDQPQHF
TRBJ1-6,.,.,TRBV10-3,TGTGCCATCAGTGAGTCGGGACAATATAATTCACCCCTCCACTTT,CAISESGQYNSPLHF
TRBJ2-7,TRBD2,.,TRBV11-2,TGTGCCAGCAGCTTAAGTAACAGAAGGCTAGCGGGGGGATTAGGCGAGCAGTACTTC,CASSLSNRRLAGGLGEQYF
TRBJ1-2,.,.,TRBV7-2,TGTGCCAGCAGCCCCCGGTCTTTCGGTGGCTACACCTTC,CASSPRSFGGYTF
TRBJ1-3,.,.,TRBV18,TGTGCCAGCTCACCACCTTACCGACAGTTGGGCAACACCATATATTTT,CASSPPYRQLGNTIYF
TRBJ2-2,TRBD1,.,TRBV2,TGTGCCAGCGGGGGACAGGGACGGAACACCGGGGAGCTGTTTTTT,CASGGQGRNTGELFF
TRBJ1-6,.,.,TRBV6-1,TGTGCCAGCAGTGGGACTTTCGGCAGCCTTAGCAATTCACCCCTCCACTTT,CASSGTFGSLSNSPLHF
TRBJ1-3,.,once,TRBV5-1,TGCGCCAGCAGCTTGGCCCGGGGAAACACCATATATTTT,CASSLARGNTIYF
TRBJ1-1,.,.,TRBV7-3,TGTGCCAGCAGCAGACAGAGGAACACTGAAGCTTTCTTT,CASSRQRNTEAFF
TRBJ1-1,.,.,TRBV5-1,TGCGCCAGCAAACATCAGGCAGTCGATCACACTGAAGCTTTCTTT,CASKHQAVDHTEAFF
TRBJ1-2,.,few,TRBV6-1,TGTGCCAGCAGTGCCCAGGAAAGTAACTATGGCTACACCTTC,CASSAQESNYGYTF
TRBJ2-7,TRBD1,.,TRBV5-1,TGCGCCAGCAGCTCCACAGGGGAGTCCTACGAGCAGTACTTC,CASSSTGESYEQYF
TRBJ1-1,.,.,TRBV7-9,TGTGCCAGCAGCTTTCTGACAGGACTCACTGAAGCTTTCTTT,CASSFLTGLTEAFF
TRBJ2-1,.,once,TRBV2,TGTGCCAGCATGGGGCAGGGCTCGACGATTGAGCAGTTCTTC,CASMGQGSTIEQFF
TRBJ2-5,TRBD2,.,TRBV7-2,TGTGCCAGCAGCTTAGCGGCTAGCGGGGGGCTGGGGGAGACCCAGTACTTC,CASSLAASGGLGETQYF
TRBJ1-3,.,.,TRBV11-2,TGTGCCAGCAGCTTCCAGGCCGGCTCTGGAAACACCATATATTTT,CASSFQAGSGNTIYF
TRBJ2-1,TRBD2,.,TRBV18,TGTGCCAGCTCACCACGCCTAGCGGGGTCCTACAATGAGCAGTTCTTC,CASSPRLAGSYNEQFF
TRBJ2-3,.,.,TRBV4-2,TGTGCCAGCAGCCAAGAATACAGCGGGTACGGGGATACGCAGTATTTT,CASSQEYSGYGDTQYF
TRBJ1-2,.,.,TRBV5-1,TGCGCCAGCAGTTCAGGGCCCTCTAACTATGGCTACACCTTC,CASSSGPSNYGYTF
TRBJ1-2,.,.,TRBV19,TGTGCCAGTAGTATTCCGGGGGGCGGATTCCCTGGCTACACCTTC,CASSIPGGGFPGYTF
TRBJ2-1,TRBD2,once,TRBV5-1,TGCGCCAGCAGCTTGTCTTTCCCAGCGGGGGGGCACGGTGAGCAGTTCTTC,CASSLSFPAGGHGEQFF
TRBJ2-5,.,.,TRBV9,TGTGCCAGCAGCGTAGGGATAGCGAAGGGGACCCAGTACTTC,CASSVGIAKGTQYF
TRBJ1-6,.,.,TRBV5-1,TGCGCCAGCAGCTTGTTTCTGTCTAATCAAAATTCACCCCTCCACTTT,CASSLFLSNQNSPLHF
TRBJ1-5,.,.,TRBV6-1,TGTGCCAGTCTCCTCGCTGCGAATCAGCCCCAGCATTTT,CASLLAANQPQHF
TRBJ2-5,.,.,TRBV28,TGTGCCAGCACCGGAGGGAAAGACCAAGAGACCCAGTACTTC,CASTGGKDQETQYF
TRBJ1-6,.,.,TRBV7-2,TGTGCCAGCAGCTTAGCGCAGTATTCACCCCTCCACTTT,CASSLAQYSPLHF
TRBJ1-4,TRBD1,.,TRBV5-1,TGCGCCAGCAGCTTAGGACAGGATGCAACTAATGAAAAACTGTTTTTT,CASSLGQDATNEKLFF
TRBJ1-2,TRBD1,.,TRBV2,TGTGCCAGCAGCTCCTTTACAGGGGGCTGGGGCTACACCTTC,CASSSFTGGWGYTF
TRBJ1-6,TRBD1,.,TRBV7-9,TGTGCCAGCAGCTTAGGGGACAGAGATAATTCACCCCTCCACTTT,CASSLGDRDNSPLHF
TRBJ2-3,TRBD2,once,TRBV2,TGTGCCAGCAGAGAAGCGGGGGCCCTCACAGATACGCAGTATTTT,CASREAGALTDTQYF
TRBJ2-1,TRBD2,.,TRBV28,TGTGCCAGCAGTTCTGGACTAGCGGGTCGTGAGCAGTTCTTC,CASSSGLAGREQFF
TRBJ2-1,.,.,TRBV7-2,TGTGCCAGCAGCCGAGGGACTCCTAGCTCCTACAATGAGCAGTTCTTC,CASSRGTPSSYNEQFF